Presented here are 28 T cell receptor beta chains from one specimen sequenced in a study of patients and donors after allogeneic stem cell transplantation. TCRdb passed the RT-PCR reads through MiXCR, listing each CDR3 protein once. The sample lists hundreds of thousands of distinct CDR3 sequences; around 16% were seen once. The sample comprised blood, either unsorted or a sorted T cell fraction (not recorded which). These TCRs come from a human donor who was either an allogeneic HSCT recipient or a stem cell or donor lymphocyte infusion donor (not recorded which). It is not recorded whose cells these are; they may come from a transplant donor.

This clonotype appeared a few times. The chain's CDR3 is CATSRGRGAPALQPQHF. Here the CDR3 DNA reads TGTGCCACCAGCAGAGGGAGGGGGGCCCCGGCCCTTCAGCCCCAGCATTTT. The chain uses TRBV15 and TRBJ1-5, with D possibly TRBD1 on 6 matching bases. With 1 base removed from V and 6 bases from J, the gap between germline ends came to 19 bases. Germline values: CDR1 LNHNV, CDR2 YYDKDF (reference sequence). The CDR3 has 17 residues.

This clonotype was seen a few times. The chain links TRBV2 to TRBJ1-6; D possibly corresponds to TRBD1 (6 bases). CDR1 is SNHLY and CDR2 is FYNNEI in the germline V gene. Trimming removed 6 bases from V and 9 bases from J, with 18 bases in between. The CDR3 is 15 amino acids. CDR3 region: CASRDNGGPGSPLHF. The CDR3 DNA reads TGTGCCAGCAGGGATAATGGGGGGCCGGGTTCACCCCTCCACTTT.

This clonotype occurred a few times. The chain couples TRBV25-1 to TRBJ2-3; 9 bases fit TRBD1. This CDR3 is built from 17 residues. The junction had 14 bases not matched to a gene; V was cut back by 6 bases and J by 4 bases. CDR1 MGHDK and CDR2 SYGVNS come from the germline V gene. CDR3 bases: TGTGCCAGCAGAACTTTCCTCCGGGACAGGGCGGCAGATACGCAGTATTTT. It codes for CASRTFLRDRAADTQYF.

This clonotype was seen at least ten times. This chain joins TRBV3-1 and TRBJ1-5, with D tentatively TRBD1 (6 bases). The CDR3 loop spans 16 amino acids. Trimming stripped 4 bases from V and 4 bases from J, with 17 bases between. Per the germline V gene, CDR1 is LGHDT and CDR2 is YNNKEL (reference sequence). As DNA, the CDR3 is TGTGCCAGCAGCCTCCATGGGACACCACCGAATCAGCCCCAGCATTTT. Translation gives CASSLHGTPPNQPQHF.

J is TRBJ1-4 and V is TRBV6-2 or TRBV6-3; TRBD1 agrees at 7 bases. This CDR3 is 14 amino acids long. The ends lost 4 bases at V and 6 bases at J; junction bases unmatched: 5. Germline lookup yields CDR1 MNHEY and CDR2 SVGEGT. In nucleotides, the CDR3 is TGTGCCAGCAGTTCCGGGACAGAGGATGAAAAACTGTTTTTT. Its protein product is CASSSGTEDEKLFF.

The chain recombines TRBV30 with TRBJ2-1, with TRBD2 as a possible D gene (7 bases). The germline V and J ends were trimmed by 3 bases and 7 bases, with 19 bases remaining between them. Germline CDR1 GTSNPN, CDR2 SVGIG (reference sequence). This CDR3 comprises 15 residues. Here the CDR3 DNA reads TGTGCCTGGAGGGAAGGGGGGGCTTCTGGTAATGAGCAGTTCTTC. Translating it yields CAWREGGASGNEQFF.

This clonotype appeared a few times. This chain connects TRBV27 to TRBJ1-2; D gene unclear. V was clipped by 2 bases and J by 4 bases, with 14 bases between them. Looked up from germline, CDR1 is MNHEY and CDR2 is SMNVEV (reference sequence). CDR3 length equals 15 residues. The CDR3 DNA reads TGTGCCAGCAGTTTAGGGGTTCGGGGTACCTATGGCTACACCTTC. This translates into CASSLGVRGTYGYTF.

This clonotype appeared a few times. The rearrangement joins TRBV24-1 to TRBJ2-3; D may match TRBD1 or TRBD2 (5 bases each). The CDR3 length is 15 residues. V was clipped by 7 bases and J by 4 bases, with 17 bases between them. The germline CDR1 and CDR2 sequences are KGHDR and SFDVKD. The CDR3 region is CATRGLVEGADTQYF. For the CDR3, the DNA is TGTGCCACCAGGGGGCTGGTTGAGGGAGCAGATACGCAGTATTTT.

The J gene is TRBJ2-1, the V gene TRBV18; no reliable D call. The CDR3 runs to 13 residues. V dropped 1 base and J dropped 5 bases, with 6 bases sitting between them. Germline CDR1 and CDR2: KGHSH and LQKENI. The CDR3 is CASSPRQDNEQFF. CDR3 coding DNA: TGTGCCAGCTCACCACGTCAGGACAATGAGCAGTTCTTC.

This clonotype appeared a few times. The V gene is TRBV15, the J gene TRBJ2-5; tentatively, D is TRBD1 (6 bases). The ends were cut back, 5 bases at V and 7 bases at J, with 14 bases in the middle. The CDR3 totals 13 residues. In germline, CDR1 is LNHNV, CDR2 YYDKDF (reference sequence). The CDR3 loop reads CATSEDRRWTQYF. The DNA for the CDR3 is TGTGCCACCAGCGAAGACAGGAGATGGACCCAGTACTTC.

The rearrangement joins TRBV5-6 to TRBJ2-3, with D perhaps assigned TRBD1 or TRBD2 (6 bases each). Germline V CDR1 and CDR2: SGHDT, YYEEEE. The ends were cut back, 2 bases at V and 6 bases at J, with 19 bases in the middle. The CDR3 runs 16 residues. The CDR3 region has the DNA TGTGCCAGCAGCTTTGGCCCCCGGGGGCGCGTGGATACGCAGTATTTT. It yields the protein CASSFGPRGRVDTQYF.

The chain combines TRBV29-1 with TRBJ1-1; D may be TRBD1 (5 bases). Trimming pared 7 bases from V and 7 bases from J, leaving 22 bases between. CDR3 size: 14 residues. Germline values: CDR1 SQVTM, CDR2 ANQGSEA. DNA of the CDR3: TGCAGCGCGCCGTCCAGGGAGACCAACGGTGAAGCTTTCTTT. It yields the protein CSAPSRETNGEAFF.

This clonotype appeared a few times. This chain uses TRBV10-3 with TRBJ1-1; D unclear. This CDR3 has 11 residues. Germline CDR1 is ENHRY and CDR2 is SYGVKD. V was clipped by 7 bases and J by 6 bases, with 9 bases between them. In nucleotides, the CDR3 is TGTGCCATCATGTCCGGGTCTGAAGCTTTCTTT. It specifies CAIMSGSEAFF.

The table lists this clonotype with a few counts. V and J are TRBV11-3 and TRBJ2-1; D is unclear. This CDR3 comprises 14 residues. V lost 2 bases to trimming and J lost 5 bases, with 10 bases between them. Germline assignment: CDR1 SGHNT and CDR2 YENEEA. In nucleotides, the CDR3 is TGTGCCAGCAGCTTACCCCCCGCTAACAATGAGCAGTTCTTC. This translates into CASSLPPANNEQFF.

This clonotype was counted a few times. The gene calls are TRBV6-1 and TRBJ2-7, with D tentatively TRBD1 or TRBD2 (5 bases each). Germline V gene sequence: CDR1 MNHNS, CDR2 SASEGT. The CDR3 contains 14 residues. The ends were cut back, 8 bases at V and 1 base at J, with 15 bases in the middle. CDR3 coding DNA: TGTGCCAGCCTCTCGGGGCAGGTATCCTACGAGCAGTACTTC. Residues: CASLSGQVSYEQYF.

V usage is TRBV7-3 and J usage is TRBJ2-3; 15 positions match TRBD2. The CDR3 length is 19 residues. Germline V gives CDR1 SGHTA, CDR2 FQGTGA. Trimming at V came to 5 bases and at J to 2 bases, leaving 11 bases not matched to a gene. CDR3 sequence reads: CASSPRGLAGGTHTDTQYF. The DNA for the CDR3 is TGTGCCAGCAGCCCCCGGGGACTAGCGGGAGGCACCCACACAGATACGCAGTATTTT.

This clonotype was picked up a small number of times. J is TRBJ2-1 and V is TRBV14; D remains ambiguous. This CDR3 contains 18 residues. Germline V gene sequence: CDR1 SGHDN, CDR2 FVKESK. The V and J ends lost 0 bases and 2 bases respectively, with 17 bases between them. The CDR3 DNA reads TGTGCCAGCAGCCAAGATTTAAGGCTCCCCGGCCCCTACAATGAGCAGTTCTTC. Translating gives CASSQDLRLPGPYNEQFF.

This clonotype has just a few counts. The rearrangement joins TRBV12-3 or TRBV12-4 to TRBJ1-6; D unresolved. CDR3 size: 12 residues. Trimming left V 7 bases short and J 10 bases short, with 11 bases between. CDR3 nucleotide sequence: TGTGCCAGCACCGGGAGAGGGTCACCCCTCCACTTT. It codes for CASTGRGSPLHF.

This clonotype turned up a few times. The rearrangement links TRBV5-1 to TRBJ2-3; D might be TRBD2 (5 bases). Trimming took 2 bases from V and 3 from J, leaving 13 bases between them. This CDR3 region has 15 residues. Germline CDR1 and CDR2: SGHRS and YFSETQ. CDR3 residues: CASSLRLGGTDTQYF. The CDR3 DNA follows: TGCGCCAGCAGCTTACGCCTAGGCGGGACAGATACGCAGTATTTT.

There are a few counts of this clonotype. The CDR3 here is CARGFGTSGRLSYNEQFF. DNA of the CDR3: TGTGCCAGGGGCTTTGGGACTAGCGGGAGGTTGTCCTACAATGAGCAGTTCTTC. The chain employs TRBV2 and TRBJ2-1, with TRBD2 matching over 15 bases. The CDR3 runs 18 residues. Germline-derived CDR1 and CDR2 are SNHLY and FYNNEI. V lost 9 bases, J lost 1 base, and 10 bases stayed unmatched. The variable domain in full, completed from reference TRBV2 and TRBJ2-1, reads EPEVTQTPSHQVTQMGQEVILRCVPISNHLYFYWYRQILGQKVEFLVSFYNNEISEKSEIFDDQFSVERPDGSNFTLKIRSTKLEDSAMYFCARGFGTSGRLSYNEQFFGPGTRLTVL.

This clonotype was found many times. The chain links TRBV29-1 to TRBJ2-1; D unclear. The CDR3 contains 11 residues. The germline V gene has CDR1 SQVTM and CDR2 ANQGSEA. V was cut by 5 bases and J by 2 bases, with 4 bases left in between. In nucleotides, the CDR3 is TGCAGCGTTCGCCCCTACAATGAGCAGTTCTTC. This translates into CSVRPYNEQFF.

With respect to this clonotype: Germline is not matched at one junction end, which may reflect a read error. J is TRBJ1-1 and V is TRBV7-2; 9 nucleotides match TRBD1. The CDR3 runs to 13 residues. Per the germline V gene, CDR1 is SGHTA and CDR2 is FQGNSA. The CDR3 is CASSLARDREGAF. The CDR3 DNA sequence: TGTGCCAGCAGCTTAGCCCGGGACAGGGAAGGAGCCTTT.

This clonotype was detected only a few times. This chain links TRBV20-1 with TRBJ2-3, with a possible D match to TRBD1 (7 bases). The germline gives CDR1 DFQATT, CDR2 SNEGSKA (reference sequence). The length of the CDR3 is 15 residues. The V gene lost 0 bases and the J gene lost 1 base, with 11 bases spanning the gap. The CDR3 bases are TGCAGTGCTAGAGAAGGAGGGGGCGGCACAGATACGCAGTATTTT. It translates to CSAREGGGGTDTQYF.

The rearrangement links TRBV20-1 to TRBJ2-3; 8 bases are a match to TRBD2. Looked up from germline, CDR1 is DFQATT and CDR2 is SNEGSKA (reference sequence). The J segment lost 0 bases and the V segment lost 1 base, leaving 6 bases of the junction unmatched. This CDR3 has 16 amino acids. The CDR3 sequence: CSARAREGTSTDTQYF. CDR3 coding DNA: TGCAGTGCTAGAGCACGGGAGGGTACTAGCACAGATACGCAGTATTTT.

A few counts support this clonotype. Written as DNA, the CDR3 is TGCAGTGCTAGAGATCCCACTTCGGCCGCTAGCGAGAAAGAGACCCAGTACTTC. Translated, it gives CSARDPTSAASEKETQYF. J is TRBJ2-5 and V is TRBV20-1; possibly TRBD2 for D (6 bases). Germline CDR1 is DFQATT and CDR2 is SNEGSKA (reference sequence). The CDR3 is 18 residues long. V was shortened by 0 bases and J by 3 bases, with 23 bases between the two germline ends.

The sample holds a few counts of this clonotype. This chain joins TRBV6-1 and TRBJ1-4; no firm D call. Trimming left V 6 bases short and J 0 bases short, with 8 bases between. Germline loops: CDR1 MNHNS, CDR2 SASEGT. The CDR3 is 14 amino acids. The CDR3 sequence is CASSERTTNEKLFF. The CDR3 bases are TGTGCCAGCAGCGAAAGGACAACTAATGAAAAACTGTTTTTT.

This clonotype was seen repeatedly, ten times or more. The J gene is TRBJ2-1, the V gene TRBV4-1; 7 positions match TRBD1. This CDR3 contains 14 residues. J lost 7 bases, V lost 1 base, and 4 bases had no gene match. Germline CDR1 is MGHRA and CDR2 is YSYEKL. The CDR3 spells CASSQGQGRNEQFF. The CDR3 DNA reads TGCGCCAGCAGCCAAGGACAGGGTAGGAATGAGCAGTTCTTC.

This rearrangement joins TRBV6-1 to TRBJ2-7; D is uncertain. CDR3 length equals 14 residues. The germline V gene has CDR1 MNHNS and CDR2 SASEGT. Trimming shortened V by 1 base and J by 2 bases, and 9 bases separated the two germline ends. CDR3 loop: CASSEVVGPYEQYF. DNA of the CDR3: TGTGCCAGCAGTGAAGTGGTCGGCCCCTACGAGCAGTACTTC.